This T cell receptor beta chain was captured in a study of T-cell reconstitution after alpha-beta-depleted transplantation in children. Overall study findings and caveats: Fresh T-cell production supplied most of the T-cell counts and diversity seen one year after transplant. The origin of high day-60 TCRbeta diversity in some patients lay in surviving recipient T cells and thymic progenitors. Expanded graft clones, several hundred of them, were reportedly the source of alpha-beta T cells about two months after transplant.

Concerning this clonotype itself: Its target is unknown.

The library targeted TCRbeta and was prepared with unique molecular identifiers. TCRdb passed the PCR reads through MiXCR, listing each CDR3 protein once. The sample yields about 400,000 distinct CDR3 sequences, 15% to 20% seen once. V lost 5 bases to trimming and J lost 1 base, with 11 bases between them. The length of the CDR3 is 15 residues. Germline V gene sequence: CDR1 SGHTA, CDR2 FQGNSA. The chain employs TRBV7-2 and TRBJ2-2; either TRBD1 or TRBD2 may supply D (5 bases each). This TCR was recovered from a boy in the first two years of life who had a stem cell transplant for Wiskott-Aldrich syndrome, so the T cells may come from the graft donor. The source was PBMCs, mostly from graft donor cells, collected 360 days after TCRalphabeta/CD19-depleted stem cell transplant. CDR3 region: CASSPQGRNTGELFF. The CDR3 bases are TGTGCCAGCAGCCCGCAGGGACGGAACACCGGGGAGCTGTTTTTT.